Presented here are 6 T cell receptor beta chains from one specimen sequenced in a study of neurological immune-mediated disorders. Described time point: longitudinal time-point 1 (baseline). TCRdb re-analysed the 5' RACE reads in MiXCR, keeping a single row per CDR3 protein. The sample has around 76,000 distinct CDR3 sequences; around 9.6% are singletons. The sequenced sample was PBMCs. The receptors were sampled from a young man in good health.

This clonotype has at least ten counts. The chain couples TRBV29-1 to TRBJ2-7, with D maybe TRBD1 (7 bases). Trimming left V 7 bases short and J 4 bases short, with 20 bases between. CDR3 length: 14 residues. Germline V gene lookup returns CDR1 SQVTM and CDR2 ANQGSEA. Here the CDR3 reads CSAQLGQGGYEQYF. As DNA, the CDR3 is TGCAGCGCCCAGCTCGGCCAGGGGGGATACGAGCAGTACTTC.

The rearrangement links TRBV7-9 to TRBJ2-1, with 9 bases identical to TRBD2. The germline V gene encodes CDR1 SEHNR and CDR2 FQNEAQ (reference sequence). This CDR3 region has 16 residues. After removal of 6 bases from V and 0 bases from J, the junction contained 6 bases not matched to a gene. CDR3 sequence: CASSPSGIGSYNEQFF. The CDR3 DNA reads as TGTGCCAGCAGTCCTAGCGGGATAGGCTCCTACAATGAGCAGTTCTTC.

This clonotype was recorded at least ten times. This rearrangement joins TRBV10-3 to TRBJ2-2; TRBD2 aligns across 7 bases. CDR1 and CDR2 from the germline V gene are ENHRY and SYGVKD. CDR3 length: 15 residues. The trim removed 4 bases at V and 5 bases at J, leaving 7 bases unmatched. CDR3 amino acids: CAISAAGVLTGELFF. CDR3 DNA sequence: TGTGCCATCAGTGCGGCGGGAGTTTTGACCGGGGAGCTGTTTTTT.

This clonotype came up many times. V and J are TRBV28 and TRBJ2-7; 10 nucleotides match TRBD2. The CDR3 runs 15 residues. Germline CDR1 is MDHEN and CDR2 is SYDVKM. V dropped 5 bases and J dropped 5; count of bases not matched to a gene: 9. This CDR3 reads CASSPASGSMHEQYF. The DNA for the CDR3 is TGTGCCAGCAGTCCGGCTAGCGGGAGCATGCACGAGCAGTACTTC. The complete variable domain, with remaining parts taken from reference TRBV28 and TRBJ2-7, reads DVKVTQSSRYLVKRTGEKVFLECVQDMDHENMFWYRQDPGLGLRLIYFSYDVKMKEKGDIPEGYSVSREKKERFSLILESASTNQTSMYLCASSPASGSMHEQYFGPGTRLTVT.

This clonotype was seen at least ten times. This chain links TRBV5-6 with TRBJ1-2, with D possibly matching TRBD1 (5 bases). CDR3 length: 13 residues. Looked up from germline, CDR1 is SGHDT and CDR2 is YYEEEE. V was cut by 4 bases and J by 5 bases, with 12 bases left in between. CDR3 sequence reads: CASSPGGGYGYTF. DNA for the CDR3: TGTGCCAGCAGCCCTGGGGGGGGGTATGGCTACACCTTC.

The table lists this clonotype with many counts. This chain joins TRBV5-1 and TRBJ2-3; 10 nucleotides match TRBD2. Germline CDR1 SGHRS, CDR2 YFSETQ. The junction had 2 bases not matched to a gene; V was cut back by 0 bases and J by 4 bases. The CDR3 extends over 15 amino acids. This CDR3 reads CASSLDGTSADTQYF. The CDR3, as DNA: TGCGCCAGCAGCTTGGATGGGACTAGCGCAGATACGCAGTATTTT.